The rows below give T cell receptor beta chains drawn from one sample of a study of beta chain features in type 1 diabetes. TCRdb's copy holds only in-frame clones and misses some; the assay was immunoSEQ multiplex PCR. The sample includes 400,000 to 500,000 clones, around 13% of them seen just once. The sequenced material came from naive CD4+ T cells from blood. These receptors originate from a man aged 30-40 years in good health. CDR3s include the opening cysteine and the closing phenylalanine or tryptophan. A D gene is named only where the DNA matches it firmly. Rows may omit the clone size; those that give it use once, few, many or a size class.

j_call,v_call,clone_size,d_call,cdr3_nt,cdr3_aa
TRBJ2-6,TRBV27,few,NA,TGTGCCAGCAGTTCCAGGGGCGCTGGGGCCAACGTCCTGACTTTC,CASSSRGAGANVLTF
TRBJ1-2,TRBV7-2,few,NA,TGTGCCAGCACTCAGGCCCCGCAGACCCACTATGGCTACACCTTC,CASTQAPQTHYGYTF
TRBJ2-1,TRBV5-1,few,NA,TGCGCCAGCAGCCCCATCCAGAATGAGCAGTTCTTC,CASSPIQNEQFF
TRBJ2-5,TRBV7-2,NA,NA,TGTGCCAGCAGCTTAGGTTTCCGCCTCGGAGAGACCCAGTACTTC,CASSLGFRLGETQYF
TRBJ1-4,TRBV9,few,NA,TGTGCCAGCAGCGTAGGCCCCGGGGGGCCGAGAGTTGGAAAACTGTTTTTT,CASSVGPGGPRVGKLFF
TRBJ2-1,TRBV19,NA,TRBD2,TGTGCCAGTAGGAGCGGGGGGGATCGAAATGAGCAGTTCTTC,CASRSGGDRNEQFF
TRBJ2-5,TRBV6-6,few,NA,TGTGCCAGCCGCAGGGTTGGGGAGACCCAGTACTTC,CASRRVGETQYF
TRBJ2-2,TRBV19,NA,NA,TGTGCCAGTAACCCCCAGATCGCCGGGGAGCTGTTTTTT,CASNPQIAGELFF
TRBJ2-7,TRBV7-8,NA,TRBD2,TGTGCCAGCAGCTTAGAGGCTAGCGGAGCCTCCTACGAGCAGTACTTC,CASSLEASGASYEQYF
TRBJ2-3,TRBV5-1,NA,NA,TGCGCCAGCAGCGGGACCGGGGCTTACACCACAGATACGCAGTATTTT,CASSGTGAYTTDTQYF
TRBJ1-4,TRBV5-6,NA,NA,TGTGCCAGCAGCCCCCGTGAAGCAACTAATGAAAAACTGTTTTTT,CASSPREATNEKLFF
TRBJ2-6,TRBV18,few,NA,TGTGCCAGCTCACCACTAGCGAGAACCTCTGGGGCCAACGTCCTGACTTTC,CASSPLARTSGANVLTF
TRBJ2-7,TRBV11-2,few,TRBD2,TGTGCCAGCAGCCCCAGGTCCCTAGCGGGGCACTCCTACGAGCAGTACTTC,CASSPRSLAGHSYEQYF
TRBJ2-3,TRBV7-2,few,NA,TGTGCCAGCAGTCCAGGTTTGCCACCCACAGATACGCAGTATTTT,CASSPGLPPTDTQYF
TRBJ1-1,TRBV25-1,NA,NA,TGTGCCAGCAGTGTTCTCACAGGGTTTTACACTGAAGCTTTCTTT,CASSVLTGFYTEAFF
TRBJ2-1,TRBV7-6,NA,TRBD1,TGTGCCAGCAGCTTAGGGACAGGACATTCCAATGAGCAGTTCTTC,CASSLGTGHSNEQFF
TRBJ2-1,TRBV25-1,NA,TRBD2,TGTGCCAGCAGTGAACCGGAGCGGGATCAGTTCTTC,CASSEPERDQFF
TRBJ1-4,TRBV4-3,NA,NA,TGCGCCAGCAGCCAAGGGACAAATGAAAAACTGTTTTTT,CASSQGTNEKLFF
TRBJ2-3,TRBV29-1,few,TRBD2,TGCAGCGTTGTGGGGAGGGCCACAGATACGCAGTATTTT,CSVVGRATDTQYF
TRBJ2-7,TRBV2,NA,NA,TGTGCCAGCAGTGAATGGGACACCCTCCGGGTGCAGTACTTC,CASSEWDTLRVQYF
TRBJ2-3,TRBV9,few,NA,TGTGCCAGCAGCGCGTCTCCGCGGGGAGATACGCAGTATTTT,CASSASPRGDTQYF
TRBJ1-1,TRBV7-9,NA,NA,TGTGCCAGCAGCTTAGCGGGGTCGGGAGCGGGCACTGAAGCTTTCTTT,CASSLAGSGAGTEAFF
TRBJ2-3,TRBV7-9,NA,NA,TGTGCCAGCAGCTTAGCGTTAAGGGGCACAGATACGCAGTATTTT,CASSLALRGTDTQYF
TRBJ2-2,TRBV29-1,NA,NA,TGCAGCGCCACGGCCCCTTGGGGGGAGCTGTTTTTT,CSATAPWGELFF
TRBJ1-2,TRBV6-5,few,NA,TGTGCCAGCAGTTACTCTTCGGGTAACTATGGCTACACCTTC,CASSYSSGNYGYTF
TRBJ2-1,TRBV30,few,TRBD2,TGTGCCAGGAGCGTGGGGCTAGCGGGAGGGCCCCTGTTCTTC,CARSVGLAGGPLFF
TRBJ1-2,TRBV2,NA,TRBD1,TGTGCCAGCAGTGAATCGCAGGGGGTGTTAGGCTACACCTTC,CASSESQGVLGYTF
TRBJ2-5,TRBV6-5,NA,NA,TGTGCCAGCAGTTACTCAGTCTCAGGGTTTGGGGCCCAGTACTTC,CASSYSVSGFGAQYF
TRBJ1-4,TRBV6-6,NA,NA,TGTGCCAGCAGTTACAGGGGATATGAAAAACTGTTTTTT,CASSYRGYEKLFF
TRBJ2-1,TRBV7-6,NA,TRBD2,TGTGCCAGCAGCTTAGTGGCTCAGCGGGAGGCCCCGGGGCAGTTCTTC,CASSLVAQREAPGQFF
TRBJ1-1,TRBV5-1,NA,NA,TGCGCCAGCAGCCTGGAAGGAGGGGTAACTGAAGCTTTCTTT,CASSLEGGVTEAFF
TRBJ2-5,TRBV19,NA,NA,TGTGCCAGTAGTATAGATCAGGGGCAGGCCCGGACCCAGTACTTC,CASSIDQGQARTQYF
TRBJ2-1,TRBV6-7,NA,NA,TGTGCCAGCGGGTCCGGACGAGGGTCGAATGAGCAGTTCTTC,CASGSGRGSNEQFF
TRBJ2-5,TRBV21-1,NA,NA,TGTGCCAGCAGCAAGCGCCAGGGTCCCGAAGCGGCCCAGTACTTC,CASSKRQGPEAAQYF
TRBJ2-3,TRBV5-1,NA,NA,TGCGCCAGCGGGGAGTATACGCAGTATTTT,CASGEYTQYF
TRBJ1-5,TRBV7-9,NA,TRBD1,TGTGCCAGCAGCTTAGAACAGGGGGGCAATCAGCCCCAGCATTTT,CASSLEQGGNQPQHF
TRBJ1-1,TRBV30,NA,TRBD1,TGTGCCTGGCGGAGGCGTGGGACAGGACGGAACACTGAAGCTTTCTTT,CAWRRRGTGRNTEAFF
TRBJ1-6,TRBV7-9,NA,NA,TGTGCCAGCAGCTTAAGTGGACCGAGTAATTCACCCCTCCACTTT,CASSLSGPSNSPLHF
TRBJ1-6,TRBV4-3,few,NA,TGCGCCAGCAGCCAAGAGAGGGGTTCACCCCTCCACTTT,CASSQERGSPLHF
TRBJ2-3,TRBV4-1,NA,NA,TGCGCCAGCAGCCATGGCCCCCTGGGAGCAGATACGCAGTATTTT,CASSHGPLGADTQYF
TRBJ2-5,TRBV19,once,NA,TGTGCCAGTAGCGCGTCCTTGGGGACCCAGTACTTC,CASSASLGTQYF
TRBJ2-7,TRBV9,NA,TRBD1,TGTGCCAGCAGTTTGGAAGGGGGCGGCCACGAGCAGTACTTC,CASSLEGGGHEQYF
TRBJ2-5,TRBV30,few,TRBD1,TGTGCCTGGAGTCCCGGGACAGGGGGCTGGGAGACCCAGTACTTC,CAWSPGTGGWETQYF
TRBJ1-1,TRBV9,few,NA,TGTGCCAGCAGCGTAGTGTCAGGGAGAGAAGCTTTCTTT,CASSVVSGREAFF
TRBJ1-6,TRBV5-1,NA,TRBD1,TGCGCCAGCAGCTGGGACAGGCTGAATTCACCCCTCCACTTT,CASSWDRLNSPLHF
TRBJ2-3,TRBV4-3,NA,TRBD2,TGCGCCAGCAGCCCCAGCCGTCGCGGGGGGCCCACAGATACGCAGTATTTT,CASSPSRRGGPTDTQYF
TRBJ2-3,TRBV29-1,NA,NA,TGCAGCGCCCTGCACGGGTCTGTGGCAGATACGCAGTATTTT,CSALHGSVADTQYF
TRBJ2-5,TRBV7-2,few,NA,TGTGCCAGCAGCCCGGCGGGGCTCCAAGAGACCCAGTACTTC,CASSPAGLQETQYF
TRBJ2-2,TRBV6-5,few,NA,TGTGCCAGCAGCGGCCTAACCGGGGAGCTGTTTTTT,CASSGLTGELFF
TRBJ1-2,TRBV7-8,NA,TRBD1,TGTGCCAGCAGCTTAGCGCTCCGACAGGGGTGGGGCTATGGCTACACCTTC,CASSLALRQGWGYGYTF
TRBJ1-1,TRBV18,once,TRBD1,TGTGCCAGCTCACCGGACAGGACTGAAGCTTTCTTT,CASSPDRTEAFF
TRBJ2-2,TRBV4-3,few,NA,TGCGCCAGCAGCCAAGTGGGGGCCACCGGGGAGCTGTTTTTT,CASSQVGATGELFF
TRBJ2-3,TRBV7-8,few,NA,TGTGCCAGCAGCTTAGCCCAAGATACGCAGTATTTT,CASSLAQDTQYF
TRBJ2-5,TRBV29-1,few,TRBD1,TGCAGCGTAGACAGGGGTGTGGAGACCCAGTACTTC,CSVDRGVETQYF
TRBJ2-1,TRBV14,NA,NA,TGTGCCAGCAGCCCGGGGGCTAGGTACCTCAATGAGCAGTTCTTC,CASSPGARYLNEQFF
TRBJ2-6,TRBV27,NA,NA,TGTGCCAGCAGTATCCTACCGGACTCTGGGGCCAACGTCCTGACTTTC,CASSILPDSGANVLTF
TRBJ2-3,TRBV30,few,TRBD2,TGTGCCAGTAGCGGGAGCACAGATACGCAGTATTTT,CASSGSTDTQYF
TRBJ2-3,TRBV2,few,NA,TGTGCCAGCCAACCTATCACAGATACGCAGTATTTT,CASQPITDTQYF